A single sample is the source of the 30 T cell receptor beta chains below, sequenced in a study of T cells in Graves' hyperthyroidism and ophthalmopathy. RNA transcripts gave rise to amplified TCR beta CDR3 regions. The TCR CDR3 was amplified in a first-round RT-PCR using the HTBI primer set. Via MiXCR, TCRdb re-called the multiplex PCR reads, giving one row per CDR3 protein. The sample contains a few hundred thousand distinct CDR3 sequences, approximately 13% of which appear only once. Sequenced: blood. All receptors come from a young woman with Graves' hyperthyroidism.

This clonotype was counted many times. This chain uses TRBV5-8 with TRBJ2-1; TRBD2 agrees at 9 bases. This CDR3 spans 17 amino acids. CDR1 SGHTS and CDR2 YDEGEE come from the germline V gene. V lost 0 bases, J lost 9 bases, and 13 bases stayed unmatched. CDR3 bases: TGTGCCAGCAGCTTGGCCAAAGGTAGCGGGAGAGGAATTGAGCAGTTCTTC. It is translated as CASSLAKGSGRGIEQFF.

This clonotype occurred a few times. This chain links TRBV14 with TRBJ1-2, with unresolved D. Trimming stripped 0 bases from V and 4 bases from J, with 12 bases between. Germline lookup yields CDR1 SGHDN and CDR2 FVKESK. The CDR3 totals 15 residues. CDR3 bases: TGTGCCAGCAGCCAAGAGTCCGGATTCCCCTATGGCTACACCTTC. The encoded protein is CASSQESGFPYGYTF.

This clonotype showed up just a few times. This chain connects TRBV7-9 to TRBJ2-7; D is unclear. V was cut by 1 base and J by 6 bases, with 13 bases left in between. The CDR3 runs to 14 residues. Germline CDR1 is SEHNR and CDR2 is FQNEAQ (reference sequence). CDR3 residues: CASSLEKHVSEQYF. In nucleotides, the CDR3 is TGTGCCAGCAGCTTAGAAAAACATGTATCCGAGCAGTACTTC.

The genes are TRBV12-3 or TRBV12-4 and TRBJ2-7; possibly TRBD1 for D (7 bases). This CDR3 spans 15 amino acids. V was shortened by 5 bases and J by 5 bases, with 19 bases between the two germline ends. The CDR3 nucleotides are TGTGCCAGCAGTCTGGGGACAGCCCCGGGGGACGAGCAGTACTTC. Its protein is CASSLGTAPGDEQYF.

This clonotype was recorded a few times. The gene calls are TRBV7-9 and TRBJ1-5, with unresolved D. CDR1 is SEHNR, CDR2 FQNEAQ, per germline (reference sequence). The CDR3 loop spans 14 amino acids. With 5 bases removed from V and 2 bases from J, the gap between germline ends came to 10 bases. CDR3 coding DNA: TGTGCCAGCAGCCCAACAGACGGCAATCAGCCCCAGCATTTT. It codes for CASSPTDGNQPQHF.

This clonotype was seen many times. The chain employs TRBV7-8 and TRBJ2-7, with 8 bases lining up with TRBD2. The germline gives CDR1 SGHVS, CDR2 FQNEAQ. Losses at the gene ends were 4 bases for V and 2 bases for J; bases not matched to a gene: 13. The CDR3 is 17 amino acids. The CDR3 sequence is CASSSGGGVLTAYEQYF. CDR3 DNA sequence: TGTGCCAGCAGCTCGGGAGGGGGAGTCCTTACTGCCTACGAGCAGTACTTC.

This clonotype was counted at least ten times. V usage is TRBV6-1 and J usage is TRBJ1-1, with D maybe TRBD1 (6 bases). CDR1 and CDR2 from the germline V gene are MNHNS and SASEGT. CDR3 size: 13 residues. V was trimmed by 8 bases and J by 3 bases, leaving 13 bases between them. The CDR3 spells CASRQTGHTEAFF. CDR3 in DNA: TGTGCCAGCCGTCAAACAGGGCACACTGAAGCTTTCTTT.

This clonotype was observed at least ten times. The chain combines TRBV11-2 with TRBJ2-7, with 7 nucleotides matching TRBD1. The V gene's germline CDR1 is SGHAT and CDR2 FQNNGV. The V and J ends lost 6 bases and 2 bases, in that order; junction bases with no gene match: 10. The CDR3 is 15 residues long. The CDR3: CASSMRDSGPYEQYF. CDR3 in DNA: TGTGCCAGCAGTATGAGGGACAGCGGACCCTACGAGCAGTACTTC.

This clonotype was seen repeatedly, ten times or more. The CDR3 sequence is CASDPGGDPDTQYF. The CDR3 region has the DNA TGTGCCAGCGATCCGGGTGGGGACCCAGATACGCAGTATTTT. This sequence joins TRBV28 and TRBJ2-3; either TRBD1 or TRBD2 may fit D (5 bases each). V was trimmed by 8 bases and J by 4 bases, leaving 16 bases between them. Germline V gives CDR1 MDHEN, CDR2 SYDVKM. This CDR3 has 14 residues.

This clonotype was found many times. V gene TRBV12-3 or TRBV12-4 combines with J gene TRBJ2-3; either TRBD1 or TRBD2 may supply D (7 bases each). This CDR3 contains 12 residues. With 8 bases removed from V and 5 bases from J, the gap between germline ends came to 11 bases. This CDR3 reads CASGRGGDTQYF. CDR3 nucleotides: TGTGCCAGCGGCAGGGGGGGAGATACGCAGTATTTT.

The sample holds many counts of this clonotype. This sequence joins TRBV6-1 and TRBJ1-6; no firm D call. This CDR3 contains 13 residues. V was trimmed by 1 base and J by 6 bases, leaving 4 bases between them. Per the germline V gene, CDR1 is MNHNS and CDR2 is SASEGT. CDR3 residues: CASSEEVNSPLHF. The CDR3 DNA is TGTGCCAGCAGTGAAGAGGTTAATTCACCCCTCCACTTT.

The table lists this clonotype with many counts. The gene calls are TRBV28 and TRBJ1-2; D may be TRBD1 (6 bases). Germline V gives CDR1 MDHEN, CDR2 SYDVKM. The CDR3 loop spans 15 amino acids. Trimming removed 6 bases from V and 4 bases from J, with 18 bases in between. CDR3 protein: CASREQGTGFYGYTF. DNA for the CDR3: TGTGCCAGCAGGGAACAGGGTACGGGTTTCTATGGCTACACCTTC.

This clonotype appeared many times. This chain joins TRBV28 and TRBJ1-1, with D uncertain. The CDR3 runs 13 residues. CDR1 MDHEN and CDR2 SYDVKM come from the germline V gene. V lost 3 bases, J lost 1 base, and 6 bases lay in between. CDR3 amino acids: CASSFHTNTEAFF. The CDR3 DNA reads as TGTGCCAGCAGTTTCCACACGAACACTGAAGCTTTCTTT.

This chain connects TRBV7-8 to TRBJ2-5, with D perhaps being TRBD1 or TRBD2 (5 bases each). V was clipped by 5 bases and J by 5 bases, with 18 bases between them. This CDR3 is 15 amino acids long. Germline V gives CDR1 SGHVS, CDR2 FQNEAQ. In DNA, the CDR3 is TGTGCCAGCAGCCGTCATGGGGGACCTCTGGAGACCCAGTACTTC. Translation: CASSRHGGPLETQYF.

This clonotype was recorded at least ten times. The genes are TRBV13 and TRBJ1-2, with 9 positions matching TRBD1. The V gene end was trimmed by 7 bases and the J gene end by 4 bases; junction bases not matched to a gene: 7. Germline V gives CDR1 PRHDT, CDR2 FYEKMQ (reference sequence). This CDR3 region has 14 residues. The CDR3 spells CASTEDRGTYGYTF. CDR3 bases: TGTGCCAGCACCGAGGACAGGGGTACCTATGGCTACACCTTC.

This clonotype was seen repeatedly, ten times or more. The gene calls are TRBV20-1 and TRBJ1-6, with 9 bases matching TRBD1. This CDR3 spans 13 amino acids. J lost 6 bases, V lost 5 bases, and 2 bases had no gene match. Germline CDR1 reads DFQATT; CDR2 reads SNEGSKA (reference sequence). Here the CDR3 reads CSALDRGNSPLHF. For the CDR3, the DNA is TGCAGTGCTTTGGACAGGGGTAATTCACCCCTCCACTTT.

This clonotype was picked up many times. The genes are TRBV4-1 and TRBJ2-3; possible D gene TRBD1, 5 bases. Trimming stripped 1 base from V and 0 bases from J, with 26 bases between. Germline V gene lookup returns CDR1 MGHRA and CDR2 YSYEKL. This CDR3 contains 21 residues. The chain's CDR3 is CASSQGRTPGQFLPSTDTQYF. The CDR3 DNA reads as TGCGCCAGCAGCCAAGGGAGAACCCCTGGACAATTCTTACCTAGCACAGATACGCAGTATTTT.

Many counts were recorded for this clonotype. DNA for the CDR3: TGCAGTGCTAGCGACAGGGACGAGAATGGCTACACCTTC. Its protein is CSASDRDENGYTF. The chain couples TRBV20-1 to TRBJ1-2; TRBD1 agrees at 7 bases. Germline V CDR1 and CDR2: DFQATT, SNEGSKA (reference sequence). After removal of 3 bases from V and 6 bases from J, the junction contained 7 bases not matched to a gene. The CDR3 spans 13 residues.

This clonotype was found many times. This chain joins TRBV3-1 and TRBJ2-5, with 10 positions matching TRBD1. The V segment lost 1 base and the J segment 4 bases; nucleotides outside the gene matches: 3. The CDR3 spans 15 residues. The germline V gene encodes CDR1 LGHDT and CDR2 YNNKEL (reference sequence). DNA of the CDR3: TGTGCCAGCAGCCAAGCGGGACAGGGGTTAGAGACCCAGTACTTC. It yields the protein CASSQAGQGLETQYF.

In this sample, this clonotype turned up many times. CDR3 nucleotide sequence: TGTGCCAGCAGTTTGGGCCAGGGGACCTACGAGCAGTACTTC. This encodes CASSLGQGTYEQYF. The V and J genes are TRBV27 and TRBJ2-7; D possibly corresponds to TRBD1 (6 bases). With 3 bases removed from V and 2 bases from J, the gap between germline ends came to 11 bases. Germline CDR1 MNHEY, CDR2 SMNVEV (reference sequence). The CDR3 spans 14 residues.

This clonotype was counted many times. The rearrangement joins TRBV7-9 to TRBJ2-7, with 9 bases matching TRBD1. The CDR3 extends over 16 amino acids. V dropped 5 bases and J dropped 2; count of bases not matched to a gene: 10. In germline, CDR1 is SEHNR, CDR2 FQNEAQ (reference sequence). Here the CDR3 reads CASSPMFGDRAYEQYF. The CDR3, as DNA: TGTGCCAGCAGCCCGATGTTCGGGGACAGGGCCTACGAGCAGTACTTC.

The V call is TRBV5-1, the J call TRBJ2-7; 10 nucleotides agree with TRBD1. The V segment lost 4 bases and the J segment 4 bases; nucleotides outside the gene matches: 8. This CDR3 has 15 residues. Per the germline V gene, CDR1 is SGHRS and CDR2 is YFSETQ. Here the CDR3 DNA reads TGCGCCAGCAGCAGTGGCCGGGACAGGGGTTACGAGCAGTACTTC. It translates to CASSSGRDRGYEQYF.

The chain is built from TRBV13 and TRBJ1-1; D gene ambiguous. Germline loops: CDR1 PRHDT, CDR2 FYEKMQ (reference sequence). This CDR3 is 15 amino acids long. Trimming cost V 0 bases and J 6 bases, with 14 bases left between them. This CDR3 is CASSLGSGRGAEAFF. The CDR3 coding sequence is TGTGCCAGCAGCTTAGGAAGTGGCAGAGGCGCTGAAGCTTTCTTT.

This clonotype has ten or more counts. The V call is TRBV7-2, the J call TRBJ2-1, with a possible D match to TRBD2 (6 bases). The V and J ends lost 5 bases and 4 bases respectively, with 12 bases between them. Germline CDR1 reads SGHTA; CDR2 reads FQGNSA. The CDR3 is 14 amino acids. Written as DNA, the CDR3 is TGTGCCAGCAGCCCCCCGGGAGTTTACAATGAGCAGTTCTTC. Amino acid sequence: CASSPPGVYNEQFF.

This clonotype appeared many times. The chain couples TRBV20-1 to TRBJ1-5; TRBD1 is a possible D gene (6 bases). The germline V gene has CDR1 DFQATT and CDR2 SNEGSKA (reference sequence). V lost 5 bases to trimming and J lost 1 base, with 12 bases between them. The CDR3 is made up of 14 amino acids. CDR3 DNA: TGCAGTGCTTCCCAGGGGTGGAGCAATCAGCCCCAGCATTTT. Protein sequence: CSASQGWSNQPQHF.

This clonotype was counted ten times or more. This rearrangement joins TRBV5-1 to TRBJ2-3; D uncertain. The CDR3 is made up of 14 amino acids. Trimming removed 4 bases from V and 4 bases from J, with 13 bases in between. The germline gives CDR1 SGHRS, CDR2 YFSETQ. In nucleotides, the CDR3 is TGCGCCAGCAGCCCGGGCCTAACCCCAGATACGCAGTATTTT. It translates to CASSPGLTPDTQYF.

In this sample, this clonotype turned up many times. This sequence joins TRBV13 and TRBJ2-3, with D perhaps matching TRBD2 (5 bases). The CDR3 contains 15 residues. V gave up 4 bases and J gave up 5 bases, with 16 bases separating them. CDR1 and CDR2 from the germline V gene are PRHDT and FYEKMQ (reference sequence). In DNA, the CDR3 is TGTGCCAGCAGCTCCACGAGGCCCCGGGAAGATACGCAGTATTTT. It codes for CASSSTRPREDTQYF.

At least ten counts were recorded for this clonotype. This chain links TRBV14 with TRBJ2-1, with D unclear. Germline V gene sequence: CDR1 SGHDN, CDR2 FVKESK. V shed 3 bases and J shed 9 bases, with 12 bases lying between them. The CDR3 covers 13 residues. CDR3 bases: TGTGCCAGCAGCCATTATCGGCCGTCTGAGCAGTTCTTC. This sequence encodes CASSHYRPSEQFF.

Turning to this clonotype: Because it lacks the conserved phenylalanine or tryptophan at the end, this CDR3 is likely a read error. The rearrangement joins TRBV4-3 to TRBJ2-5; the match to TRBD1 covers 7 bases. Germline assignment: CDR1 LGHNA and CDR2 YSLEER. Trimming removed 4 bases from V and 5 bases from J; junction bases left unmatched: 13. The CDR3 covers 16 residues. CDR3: CASSPIPPGGGETQYL. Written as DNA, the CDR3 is TGCGCCAGCAGCCCGATCCCCCCAGGGGGTGGGGAGACCCAGTACCTC.

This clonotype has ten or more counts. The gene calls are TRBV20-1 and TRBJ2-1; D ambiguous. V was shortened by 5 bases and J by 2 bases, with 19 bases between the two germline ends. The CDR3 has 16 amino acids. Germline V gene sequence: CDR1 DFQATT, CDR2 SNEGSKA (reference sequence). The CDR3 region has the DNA TGCAGTGCTCCAAGCGAGACGAGTTCCACCTACAATGAGCAGTTCTTC. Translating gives CSAPSETSSTYNEQFF.